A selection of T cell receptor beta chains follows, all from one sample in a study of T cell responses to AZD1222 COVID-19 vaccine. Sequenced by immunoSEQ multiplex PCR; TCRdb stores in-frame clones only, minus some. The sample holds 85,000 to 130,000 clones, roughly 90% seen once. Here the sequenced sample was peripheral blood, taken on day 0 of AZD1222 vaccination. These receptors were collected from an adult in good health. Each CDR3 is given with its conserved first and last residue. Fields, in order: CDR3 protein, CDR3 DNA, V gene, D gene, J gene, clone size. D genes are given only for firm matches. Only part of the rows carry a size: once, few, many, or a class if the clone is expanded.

CDR3 protein: CASSLVQASNYGYTF
CDR3 DNA: TGTGCCAGCAGCTTAGTTCAGGCCTCTAACTATGGCTACACCTTC
V gene: TRBV7-9
D gene: NA
J gene: TRBJ1-2
clone size: NA

CDR3 protein: CAREAIWSSAGGMNIQYF
CDR3 DNA: TGTGCCAGGGAAGCGATTTGGTCGTCAGCGGGAGGGATGAACATTCAGTACTTC
V gene: TRBV7-9
D gene: TRBD2
J gene: TRBJ2-4
clone size: NA

CDR3 protein: CASSAGAYNEQFF
CDR3 DNA: TGTGCCAGCAGCGCTGGGGCGTACAATGAGCAGTTCTTC
V gene: TRBV5-6
D gene: NA
J gene: TRBJ2-1
clone size: NA

CDR3 protein: CASSRTRFDEQYF
CDR3 DNA: TGTGCCAGCAGCCGGACTAGGTTCGACGAGCAGTACTTC
V gene: TRBV11-2
D gene: TRBD2
J gene: TRBJ2-7
clone size: NA

CDR3 protein: CASSPPPRQGGGYTF
CDR3 DNA: TGTGCCAGCAGCCCACCACCGAGACAGGGGGGAGGCTACACCTTC
V gene: TRBV11-2
D gene: TRBD1
J gene: TRBJ1-2
clone size: NA

CDR3 protein: CASSLGPLSVAEAFF
CDR3 DNA: TGTGCCAGCAGCTTGGGGCCCCTCAGTGTGGCTGAAGCTTTCTTT
V gene: TRBV5-5
D gene: NA
J gene: TRBJ1-1
clone size: NA

CDR3 protein: CASSLQLSGKADTQYF
CDR3 DNA: TGCGCCAGCAGCTTACAACTTAGCGGGAAGGCAGATACGCAGTATTTT
V gene: TRBV5-1
D gene: TRBD2
J gene: TRBJ2-3
clone size: NA

CDR3 protein: CATSDFTTSRYNEQFF
CDR3 DNA: TGTGCCACCAGTGATTTTACTACCTCTCGGTACAATGAGCAGTTCTTC
V gene: TRBV24-1
D gene: NA
J gene: TRBJ2-1
clone size: NA

CDR3 protein: CASSYGLAYRPYEQYF
CDR3 DNA: TGTGCCAGCAGTTACGGGCTAGCATATCGCCCCTACGAGCAGTACTTC
V gene: TRBV6-6
D gene: NA
J gene: TRBJ2-7
clone size: NA

CDR3 protein: CASRLRLAGHNEQFF
CDR3 DNA: TGTGCCAGCAGACTAAGACTAGCGGGCCACAATGAGCAGTTCTTC
V gene: TRBV7-9
D gene: TRBD2
J gene: TRBJ2-1
clone size: NA

CDR3 protein: CASSPGGGTDTQYF
CDR3 DNA: TGTGCCAGCAGCCCAGGGGGGGGCACAGATACGCAGTATTTT
V gene: TRBV27
D gene: NA
J gene: TRBJ2-3
clone size: few

CDR3 protein: CASSYGGGRGNYGYTF
CDR3 DNA: TGTGCCAGCAGTTACGGCGGGGGACGGGGTAACTATGGCTACACCTTC
V gene: TRBV6-5
D gene: NA
J gene: TRBJ1-2
clone size: NA

CDR3 protein: CASSLSLAGSSYEQYF
CDR3 DNA: TGCGCCAGCAGCTTGAGTCTAGCGGGATCTTCCTACGAGCAGTACTTC
V gene: TRBV5-1
D gene: TRBD2
J gene: TRBJ2-7
clone size: once

CDR3 protein: CASSQQGGNEQFF
CDR3 DNA: TGTGCCAGTAGTCAACAGGGGGGAAATGAGCAGTTCTTC
V gene: TRBV19
D gene: TRBD1
J gene: TRBJ2-1
clone size: NA

CDR3 protein: CASSFSGTEAGELFF
CDR3 DNA: TGTGCCAGCAGCTTCTCAGGGACGGAGGCCGGGGAGCTGTTTTTT
V gene: TRBV11-1
D gene: NA
J gene: TRBJ2-2
clone size: NA

CDR3 protein: CASSIGTLRSFYNEQFF
CDR3 DNA: TGTGCCAGTAGTATTGGAACTCTACGATCCTTTTACAATGAGCAGTTCTTC
V gene: TRBV19
D gene: NA
J gene: TRBJ2-1
clone size: NA

CDR3 protein: CASRPGVGGHQPQHF
CDR3 DNA: TGTGCCAGCAGACCCGGCGTTGGGGGGCATCAGCCCCAGCATTTT
V gene: TRBV28
D gene: NA
J gene: TRBJ1-5
clone size: NA

CDR3 protein: CSASSGTNYEQYF
CDR3 DNA: TGCAGTGCTAGTTCCGGGACTAACTACGAGCAGTACTTC
V gene: TRBV20-1
D gene: TRBD2
J gene: TRBJ2-7
clone size: NA

CDR3 protein: CASSLGGTGNTIYF
CDR3 DNA: TGTGCCAGCAGCTTAGGGGGAACTGGAAACACCATATATTTT
V gene: TRBV7-8
D gene: NA
J gene: TRBJ1-3
clone size: NA

CDR3 protein: CASSAIRSDGYTF
CDR3 DNA: TGTGCCAGCAGCGCGATCAGGAGCGATGGCTACACCTTC
V gene: TRBV9
D gene: NA
J gene: TRBJ1-2
clone size: NA

CDR3 protein: CASSWGTGKANEQFF
CDR3 DNA: TGTGCCAGCAGCTGGGGGACAGGGAAAGCAAATGAGCAGTTCTTC
V gene: TRBV5-6
D gene: TRBD1
J gene: TRBJ2-1
clone size: NA

CDR3 protein: CATSELGQGGRTGELFF
CDR3 DNA: TGTGCCACCAGTGAGCTTGGACAGGGCGGGCGAACCGGGGAGCTGTTTTTT
V gene: TRBV24-1
D gene: TRBD1
J gene: TRBJ2-2
clone size: many

CDR3 protein: CASSSRVSSYEQYF
CDR3 DNA: TGCGCCAGCAGTTCGAGGGTCAGCTCCTACGAGCAGTACTTC
V gene: TRBV4-1
D gene: NA
J gene: TRBJ2-7
clone size: NA

CDR3 protein: CASSLGVTEAFF
CDR3 DNA: TGCGCCAGCAGCCTCGGGGTCACTGAAGCTTTCTTT
V gene: TRBV5-1
D gene: NA
J gene: TRBJ1-1
clone size: NA

CDR3 protein: CASSPGLVSGEQFF
CDR3 DNA: TGCGCCAGCAGCCCGGGACTAGTTTCCGGGGAGCAGTTCTTC
V gene: TRBV10-2
D gene: TRBD2
J gene: TRBJ2-1
clone size: NA

CDR3 protein: CASSGGLAGALQHYEQFF
CDR3 DNA: TGCGCCAGCAGCGGGGGACTAGCGGGGGCACTCCAACACTATGAGCAGTTCTTC
V gene: TRBV5-1
D gene: TRBD2
J gene: TRBJ2-1
clone size: NA

CDR3 protein: CASSQGTGDNSPLHF
CDR3 DNA: TGCGCCAGCAGCCAAGGGACAGGGGATAATTCACCCCTCCACTTT
V gene: TRBV4-3
D gene: TRBD1
J gene: TRBJ1-6
clone size: NA

CDR3 protein: CASSQDGYGYTF
CDR3 DNA: TGTGCCAGCTCCCAGGACGGCTATGGCTACACCTTC
V gene: TRBV11-2
D gene: NA
J gene: TRBJ1-2
clone size: NA

CDR3 protein: CASERTRGELFF
CDR3 DNA: TGTGCCAGCGAAAGGACTAGGGGGGAGCTGTTTTTT
V gene: TRBV28
D gene: TRBD2
J gene: TRBJ2-2
clone size: NA

CDR3 protein: CASRTSGRGVYNEQFF
CDR3 DNA: TGTGCCAGTAGGACTAGCGGGAGGGGGGTCTACAATGAGCAGTTCTTC
V gene: TRBV19
D gene: TRBD2
J gene: TRBJ2-1
clone size: NA

CDR3 protein: CASSQEGRYGYTF
CDR3 DNA: TGTGCCAGCAGCCAAGAGGGGAGGTATGGCTACACCTTC
V gene: TRBV4-2
D gene: NA
J gene: TRBJ1-2
clone size: NA

CDR3 protein: CATSDPGLAGVGDTQYF
CDR3 DNA: TGTGCCACCAGTGACCCCGGACTAGCGGGAGTCGGAGATACGCAGTATTTT
V gene: TRBV24-1
D gene: TRBD2
J gene: TRBJ2-3
clone size: NA

CDR3 protein: CASSDGTRGSGANVLTF
CDR3 DNA: TGTGCCAGCAGCGACGGGACTAGGGGCTCTGGGGCCAACGTCCTGACTTTC
V gene: TRBV9
D gene: TRBD2
J gene: TRBJ2-6
clone size: once

CDR3 protein: CASSLAALGTGNTIYF
CDR3 DNA: TGTGCCAGCAGCTTAGCGGCCCTTGGCACTGGAAACACCATATATTTT
V gene: TRBV7-2
D gene: NA
J gene: TRBJ1-3
clone size: NA

CDR3 protein: CASSLVSSLNSGNTIYF
CDR3 DNA: TGTGCCAGCAGCTTAGTGTCCAGTCTGAACTCTGGAAACACCATATATTTT
V gene: TRBV7-8
D gene: NA
J gene: TRBJ1-3
clone size: NA

CDR3 protein: CASSLWQRPITNQPQHF
CDR3 DNA: TGTGCCAGCAGTTTATGGCAAAGACCTATCACCAATCAGCCCCAGCATTTT
V gene: TRBV28
D gene: NA
J gene: TRBJ1-5
clone size: NA

CDR3 protein: CATSEASGRTTDTQYF
CDR3 DNA: TGTGCCACCAGTGAGGCTAGCGGGAGGACCACAGATACGCAGTATTTT
V gene: TRBV24-1
D gene: TRBD2
J gene: TRBJ2-3
clone size: once

CDR3 protein: CASSLQDTDTQYF
CDR3 DNA: TGTGCCAGTAGTTTACAAGACACAGATACGCAGTATTTT
V gene: TRBV19
D gene: NA
J gene: TRBJ2-3
clone size: NA

CDR3 protein: CASSQEGSANYGYTF
CDR3 DNA: TGTGCCAGCAGCCAAGAAGGGTCAGCGAACTATGGCTACACCTTC
V gene: TRBV4-2
D gene: NA
J gene: TRBJ1-2
clone size: NA

CDR3 protein: CASSSWSGGAYNEQFF
CDR3 DNA: TGTGCCAGTAGTTCCTGGAGCGGGGGAGCCTACAATGAGCAGTTCTTC
V gene: TRBV19
D gene: TRBD2
J gene: TRBJ2-1
clone size: NA

CDR3 protein: CAAGGPGNNEQFF
CDR3 DNA: TGTGCCGCTGGGGGCCCGGGGAACAATGAGCAGTTCTTC
V gene: TRBV5-4
D gene: NA
J gene: TRBJ2-1
clone size: few

CDR3 protein: CASSTRGTGELFF
CDR3 DNA: TGTGCCAGCAGTACTAGAGGGACCGGGGAGCTGTTTTTT
V gene: TRBV6-5
D gene: NA
J gene: TRBJ2-2
clone size: NA

CDR3 protein: CASSYVGTRTGDEQYF
CDR3 DNA: TGTGCCAGCAGTTACGTTGGAACTCGGACAGGGGACGAGCAGTACTTC
V gene: TRBV6-6
D gene: TRBD1
J gene: TRBJ2-7
clone size: NA